This entry lists 27 T cell receptor beta chains sequenced from one sample in a study of cytomegalovirus exposure and HLA in healthy donors. PCR was performed using 60 Vbeta and 13 Jbeta primers. Produced via immunoSEQ multiplex PCR; TCRdb's table is partial and in-frame only. The sample shows approximately 140,000 clones, around 84% of them seen only once. The sequencing sample was made of PBMCs. These receptors all stem from a man aged 45-65 years in good health and CMV-seronegative.

The chain links TRBV19 to TRBJ2-1; TRBD2 matches 12 bases. The germline V gene encodes CDR1 LNHDA and CDR2 SQIVND (reference sequence). This CDR3 spans 17 amino acids. V lost 5 bases to trimming and J lost 3 bases; unmatched junction nucleotides: 8. Here the CDR3 DNA reads TGTGCCAGTAGTTCAACTAGCGGGGGGCCGCTCTACAATGAGCAGTTCTTC. It encodes CASSSTSGGPLYNEQFF.

This chain uses TRBV30 with TRBJ1-1; 8 bases fit TRBD1. Germline V gives CDR1 GTSNPN, CDR2 SVGIG (reference sequence). The CDR3 has 14 residues. V lost 5 bases and J lost 2; bases outside the gene matches: 7. In DNA form, the CDR3 reads TGTGCCTGGCAACGGACAGGGTTCAACACTGAAGCTTTCTTT. Translating gives CAWQRTGFNTEAFF.

This clone has just a few counts. The gene calls are TRBV6-6 and TRBJ1-1; D may be TRBD1 (6 bases). With 7 bases removed from V and 2 bases from J, the gap between germline ends came to 14 bases. The CDR3 has 14 residues. Looked up from germline, CDR1 is MNHNY and CDR2 is SVGAGI (reference sequence). CDR3 amino acids: CASTHRALNTEAFF. The CDR3 DNA is TGTGCCAGCACCCACAGGGCACTTAACACTGAAGCTTTCTTT.

The chain combines TRBV18 with TRBJ2-2; D unresolved. Germline CDR1 is KGHSH and CDR2 is LQKENI. This CDR3 is built from 12 residues. Trimming pared 2 bases from V and 7 bases from J, leaving 5 bases between. CDR3 protein: CASSPISGELFF. The CDR3, as DNA: TGTGCCAGCTCACCAATCAGCGGGGAGCTGTTTTTT.

The chain is built from TRBV6-5 and TRBJ1-2; TRBD1 aligns across 7 bases. J was trimmed by 4 bases and V by 6 bases; bases with no gene match: 5. CDR1 MNHEY and CDR2 SVGAGI come from the germline V gene. The CDR3 extends over 13 amino acids. CDR3 nucleotides: TGTGCCAGCAGCCCCGACAGGGTCTATGGCTACACCTTC. Protein: CASSPDRVYGYTF.

This clone turned up a few times. The chain carries TRBV25-1 and TRBJ1-6; possibly TRBD1 for D (6 bases). This CDR3 is 16 amino acids long. Trimming left V 6 bases short and J 2 bases short, with 14 bases between. Germline loops: CDR1 MGHDK, CDR2 SYGVNS. CDR3 DNA: TGTGCCAGCAGCCGAACCTCAGGGGCCTATAATTCACCCCTCCACTTT. Translating gives CASSRTSGAYNSPLHF.

This clone appeared a single time. The chain recombines TRBV4-3 with TRBJ2-1; the match to TRBD2 covers 12 bases. From germline, CDR1 is LGHNA and CDR2 YSLEER. Unmatched junction bases numbered 2, after V lost 1 base and J lost 7 bases. This CDR3 comprises 15 residues. DNA for the CDR3: TGCGCCAGCAGCCAAGGACTAGCGGGGGTGAATGAGCAGTTCTTC. Protein sequence: CASSQGLAGVNEQFF.

Regarding this clone: The junction departs from the called germline gene at one end, perhaps through a read error. The chain uses TRBV6-6 and TRBJ2-2; TRBD1 aligns across 7 bases. This CDR3 contains 16 residues. Germline values: CDR1 MNHNY, CDR2 SVGAGI (reference sequence). CDR3 nucleotides: TGTGCCAGCAGTTACTCTGGCGACAGGGCCACCGGGGACCTGTTTTTT. Translated: CASSYSGDRATGDLFF.

The chain recombines TRBV4-1 with TRBJ2-5, with 12 bases that match TRBD2. With the DNA end fitting TRBJ2-7 better, the J assignment may be wrong. The CDR3 runs to 16 residues. CDR1 and CDR2 from the germline V gene are MGHRA and YSYEKL. CDR3 in amino acids: CASSQGTSGDSYEQYF. In DNA form, the CDR3 reads TGCGCCAGCAGCCAAGGGACTAGCGGGGACTCCTACGAGCAGTACTTC.

The genes are TRBV18 and TRBJ2-7; D may be TRBD1 (6 bases). The V gene's germline CDR1 is KGHSH and CDR2 LQKENI. This CDR3 comprises 15 residues. V lost 2 bases and J 6 bases, leaving 17 bases between the germline ends. CDR3 in DNA: TGTGCCAGCTCACCAAGACAGGCGAGTACGGTCGAGCAGTACTTC. Protein: CASSPRQASTVEQYF.

This sequence joins TRBV11-2 and TRBJ2-5; D is undetermined. Trimming removed 5 bases from V and 0 bases from J, with 13 bases in between. CDR3 length equals 15 residues. CDR1 and CDR2 from the germline V gene are SGHAT and FQNNGV. CDR3 region: CASSTTARNQETQYF. As DNA, the CDR3 is TGTGCCAGCAGCACAACCGCCAGGAACCAAGAGACCCAGTACTTC.

V and J are TRBV29-1 and TRBJ2-7; perhaps TRBD2 as D (5 bases). Trimming cost V 6 bases and J 4 bases, with 16 bases left between them. CDR3 length: 13 amino acids. CDR1 is SQVTM and CDR2 is ANQGSEA in the germline V gene. The CDR3 nucleotides read TGCAGCGTCGGCAGAGGGAGTGGGTACGAGCAGTACTTC. This sequence encodes CSVGRGSGYEQYF.

This clone was seen a few times. V and J are TRBV4-1 and TRBJ2-1, with D unresolved. Trimming took 0 bases from V and 0 from J, leaving 6 bases between them. The length of the CDR3 is 15 residues. Per germline, CDR1 MGHRA and CDR2 YSYEKL. The CDR3, as DNA: TGCGCCAGCAGCCAAGAAAAGAGCTCCTACAATGAGCAGTTCTTC. Its protein is CASSQEKSSYNEQFF.

The chain is built from TRBV29-1 and TRBJ2-5, with D tentatively TRBD1 (6 bases). Trimming took 7 bases from V and 3 from J, leaving 12 bases between them. There are 12 residues in the CDR3. CDR1 SQVTM and CDR2 ANQGSEA come from the germline V gene. CDR3 region: CSGSQGEETQYF. CDR3 coding DNA: TGCAGCGGCTCACAGGGTGAAGAGACCCAGTACTTC.

As DNA, the CDR3 is TGTGCCAGCAGCTTGGGGGCAGGGAGCAATCAGCCCCAGCATTTT. Amino acid sequence: CASSLGAGSNQPQHF. V gene TRBV5-8 combines with J gene TRBJ1-5; perhaps TRBD1 as D (5 bases). The V gene's germline CDR1 is SGHTS and CDR2 YDEGEE. V dropped 0 bases and J dropped 1 base, with 8 bases sitting between them. This CDR3 is built from 15 residues.

The chain joins TRBV6-1 to TRBJ2-1; a weak D match, TRBD1 (5 bases). The CDR3 sequence is 13 residues long. The germline V gene has CDR1 MNHNS and CDR2 SASEGT. V gave up 5 bases and J gave up 5 bases, with 10 bases separating them. CDR3 in DNA: TGTGCCAGCAGTCCAGACAGTAACAATGAGCAGTTCTTC. It translates to CASSPDSNNEQFF.

This chain uses TRBV9 with TRBJ1-4; D gene unclear. Germline CDR1 reads SGDLS; CDR2 reads YYNGEE. V lost 7 bases and J 3 bases, leaving 13 bases between the germline ends. This CDR3 comprises 14 residues. CDR3 sequence reads: CASARLQSNEKLFF. In DNA form, the CDR3 reads TGTGCCAGCGCCCGACTCCAATCTAATGAAAAACTGTTTTTT.

This clone was seen a handful of times. The sample contains more than one DNA sequence encoding this CDR3. The genes are TRBV6-1 and TRBJ1-6, with D perhaps TRBD1 (5 bases). Germline V gene lookup returns CDR1 MNHNS and CDR2 SASEGT. The CDR3 has 13 amino acids. Trimming took 3 bases from V and 7 from J, leaving 7 bases between them. Written as DNA, the CDR3 is TGTGCCAGCAGTGAGACAGAGAATTCACCCCTCCACTTT. Translated, it gives CASSETENSPLHF.

This clone has just a few counts. The V gene is TRBV6-6, the J gene TRBJ2-7; 7 bases fit TRBD1. This CDR3 comprises 13 residues. Germline loops: CDR1 MNHNY, CDR2 SVGAGI (reference sequence). Trimming cost V 4 bases and J 6 bases; bases outside gene matches: 6. CDR3 in DNA: TGTGCCAGCAGTTTCGTCACAGGGGCCGAGCAGTACTTC. Protein product: CASSFVTGAEQYF.

About this clone itself: The sample carries other DNA sequences with the same CDR3. The rearrangement links TRBV5-1 to TRBJ2-7; TRBD2 matches at 10 bases. From germline, CDR1 is SGHRS and CDR2 YFSETQ. Trimming took 4 bases from V and 2 from J; bases not matched to a gene: 3. The CDR3 length is 14 residues. The chain's CDR3 is CASSISGGAYEQYF. In nucleotides, the CDR3 is TGCGCCAGCAGCATCAGCGGGGGGGCCTACGAGCAGTACTTC.

The chain employs TRBV5-1 and TRBJ1-2, with D hard to call. The CDR3 is made up of 13 amino acids. Trimming shortened V by 2 bases and J by 4 bases, and 9 bases separated the two germline ends. The germline CDR1 and CDR2 sequences are SGHRS and YFSETQ. CDR3 in amino acids: CASSFSGSYGYTF. In DNA form, the CDR3 reads TGCGCCAGCAGCTTCTCAGGTAGCTATGGCTACACCTTC.

The chain is built from TRBV2 and TRBJ1-1; 7 bases agree with TRBD1. Germline values: CDR1 SNHLY, CDR2 FYNNEI. The length of the CDR3 is 14 residues. After removal of 6 bases from V and 4 bases from J, the junction contained 8 bases not matched to a gene. In DNA form, the CDR3 reads TGTGCCAGCAGGGAGACAGGGTATAGCACTGAAGCTTTCTTT. Its protein is CASRETGYSTEAFF.

CDR3 in DNA: TGTGCCAGCAGCTCCCAAGCGGGGGGACCGAGTAGGCAGTACTTC. Protein: CASSSQAGGPSRQYF. The chain is built from TRBV7-9 and TRBJ2-5; 9 bases agree with TRBD2. Trimming cost V 4 bases and J 11 bases; bases outside gene matches: 14. In germline, CDR1 is SEHNR, CDR2 FQNEAQ (reference sequence). This CDR3 contains 15 residues.

This chain connects TRBV4-1 to TRBJ2-3; 9 bases map to TRBD2. This CDR3 spans 16 amino acids. Trimming at V came to 4 bases and at J to 4 bases, leaving 9 bases not matched to a gene. CDR1 and CDR2 (germline): MGHRA, YSYEKL. CDR3 in DNA: TGCGCCAGCAGCCCCGGGACTAGCCCGGGGGCAGATACGCAGTATTTT. This translates into CASSPGTSPGADTQYF.

The chain links TRBV7-8 to TRBJ2-5, with TRBD2 as a possible D gene (6 bases). The CDR3 is 16 residues long. Trimming left V 5 bases short and J 1 base short, with 17 bases between. Germline CDR1 is SGHVS and CDR2 is FQNEAQ. This chain's CDR3 is CASSTTTSLGQETQYF. As DNA, the CDR3 is TGTGCCAGCAGCACCACGACTAGTCTTGGCCAAGAGACCCAGTACTTC.

The V and J genes are TRBV6-6 and TRBJ2-2; D remains ambiguous. The CDR3 spans 10 residues. Germline CDR1 MNHNY, CDR2 SVGAGI (reference sequence). V shed 6 bases and J shed 8 bases, with 4 bases lying between them. The CDR3 sequence is CASRAGELFF. The CDR3 DNA reads TGTGCCAGCAGAGCTGGGGAGCTGTTTTTT.

This chain links TRBV6-6 with TRBJ2-1, with 9 bases fitting TRBD2. This CDR3 spans 16 amino acids. The J segment lost 4 bases and the V segment lost 5 bases, leaving 9 bases of the junction unmatched. The germline V gene has CDR1 MNHNY and CDR2 SVGAGI (reference sequence). The CDR3 DNA reads TGTGCCAGCAGTAACCTCGGCGGGGGGGCTTACAATGAGCAGTTCTTC. Its protein product is CASSNLGGGAYNEQFF.